One and the same sample provided the 25 T cell receptor beta chains below, sequenced in a study of CD8 T cells in Susac syndrome. After extraction with the RNeasy kit, about 0.5 to 1 ug of the RNA was reverse transcribed using random hexamers. One entry per CDR3 protein results from TCRdb running MiXCR on the immunoSEQ multiplex PCR reads. The data show fewer than 35,000 distinct CDR3 sequences, around 94% seen once. The sample taken for sequencing was CD8+ T cells from PBMCs. These receptors were obtained from a human donor in good health.

The rearrangement links TRBV6-5 to TRBJ1-2; D unresolved. Germline CDR1 is MNHEY and CDR2 is SVGAGI. The V end lost 10 bases, the J end lost 6 bases, and 18 bases lay between the germline ends. The CDR3 covers 13 residues. The CDR3 reads CAISDRTRDGYTF. In nucleotides, the CDR3 is TGTGCCATTTCGGACCGAACCCGCGATGGCTACACCTTC.

The rearrangement joins TRBV23-1 to TRBJ1-5; 7 nucleotides match TRBD1. TRBV23-1 is treated as an ORF (open reading frame) with a function not yet certain. This CDR3 is built from 19 residues. V dropped 0 bases and J dropped 3; count of bases not matched to a gene: 14. CDR3 loop: CASSQSGPGQRSPNQPQHF. CDR3 sequence (DNA): TGCGCCAGCAGTCAATCAGGTCCGGGACAGCGGAGCCCCAATCAGCCCCAGCATTTT.

V is TRBV6-5 and J is TRBJ2-2; D gene uncertain. CDR1 MNHEY and CDR2 SVGAGI come from the germline V gene. CDR3 length: 13 amino acids. V lost 2 bases, J lost 2 bases, and 3 bases lay in between. Here the CDR3 DNA reads TGTGCCAGCAGTTACAGCAACACCGGGGAGCTGTTTTTT. This encodes CASSYSNTGELFF.

This sequence joins TRBV7-8 and TRBJ1-1; 8 bases fit TRBD1. From germline, CDR1 is SGHVS and CDR2 FQNEAQ. This CDR3 spans 18 amino acids. After removal of 1 base from V and 0 bases from J, the junction contained 10 bases not matched to a gene. CDR3 sequence: CASSLVSGGWSMNTEAFF. The CDR3 bases are TGTGCCAGCAGCTTAGTCTCAGGGGGCTGGAGTATGAACACTGAAGCTTTCTTT.

The chain links TRBV4-3 to TRBJ1-3; TRBD1 matches at 9 bases. Germline V CDR1 and CDR2: LGHNA, YSLEER. V was clipped by 3 bases and J by 2 bases; unmatched bases: 5. The CDR3 contains 16 residues. DNA of the CDR3: TGCGCCAGCAGCCATGGGACAGGGCCGGCTGGAAACACCATATATTTT. It yields the protein CASSHGTGPAGNTIYF.

The chain carries TRBV5-6 and TRBJ2-3; no firm D call. CDR3 size: 14 residues. Germline V CDR1 and CDR2: SGHDT, YYEEEE. V was shortened by 6 bases and J by 1 base, with 12 bases between the two germline ends. The CDR3 sequence is CASTRVLGTDTQYF. The CDR3 nucleotides read TGTGCCAGCACCCGGGTCTTAGGCACAGATACGCAGTATTTT.

V gene TRBV5-6 combines with J gene TRBJ1-6; tentatively, D is TRBD1 (5 bases). CDR1 SGHDT and CDR2 YYEEEE come from the germline V gene. There are 13 residues in the CDR3. V was clipped by 4 bases and J by 14 bases, with 16 bases between them. The CDR3 loop is CASSPRQSAALHF. In nucleotides, the CDR3 is TGTGCCAGCAGCCCCAGACAGTCCGCGGCCCTCCACTTT.

The rearrangement links TRBV7-9 to TRBJ2-7; D remains ambiguous. Germline V lookup: CDR1 SEHNR, CDR2 FQNEAQ (reference sequence). V dropped 4 bases and J dropped 5 bases, with 6 bases sitting between them. CDR3 length equals 11 residues. The CDR3 spells CASSSLHEQYF. The CDR3 DNA reads TGTGCCAGCAGCTCCCTACACGAGCAGTACTTC. The entire variable domain, with the rest obtained from reference TRBV7-9 and TRBJ2-7, is as follows: DTGVSQNPRHKITKRGQNVTFRCDPISEHNRLYWYRQTLGQGPEFLTYFQNEAQLEKSRLLSDRFSAERPKGSFSTLEIQRTEQGDSAMYLCASSSLHEQYFGPGTRLTVT.

This chain connects TRBV20-1 to TRBJ2-7, with D perhaps TRBD1 (6 bases). Trimming stripped 1 base from V and 2 bases from J, with 9 bases between. CDR1 is DFQATT and CDR2 is SNEGSKA in the germline V gene (reference sequence). The CDR3 spans 13 residues. The CDR3 DNA is TGCAGTGCTAGAGGACAGGCTCCCTACGAGCAGTACTTC. Its translation is CSARGQAPYEQYF.

Concerning this clonotype itself: This is likely a read error, given that the CDR3 carries no conserved phenylalanine or tryptophan at its end. V gene TRBV6-6 combines with J gene TRBJ2-2; D may match TRBD1 or TRBD2 (5 bases each). The CDR3 covers 15 residues. The V gene's germline CDR1 is MNHNY and CDR2 SVGAGI (reference sequence). V dropped 6 bases and J dropped 0 bases, with 11 bases sitting between them. The CDR3 loop reads CASSRDVTNTGELFV. CDR3 nucleotide sequence: TGTGCCAGCAGCCGGGACGTAACGAACACCGGGGAGCTGTTTGTT.

The V gene is TRBV4-3, the J gene TRBJ1-2; 7 bases are shared with TRBD1. Unmatched junction bases numbered 5, after V lost 4 bases and J lost 0 bases. The germline gives CDR1 LGHNA, CDR2 YSLEER. The CDR3 covers 15 residues. CDR3 DNA sequence: TGCGCCAGCAGCCGGACGGGACAGTCTAACTATGGCTACACCTTC. Amino acids: CASSRTGQSNYGYTF.

This clonotype was picked up a small number of times. This CDR3 is CAISPGTSGTQETQYF. CDR3 bases: TGTGCCATCAGTCCCGGGACTAGCGGGACCCAAGAGACCCAGTACTTC. The chain couples TRBV10-3 to TRBJ2-5; TRBD2 matches at 13 bases. J gave up 1 base and V 5 bases, and 4 bases lay outside the gene matches. This CDR3 contains 16 residues. CDR1 is ENHRY, CDR2 SYGVKD, per germline.

V is TRBV5-6 and J is TRBJ2-1; D gene unclear. Trimming stripped 1 base from V and 14 bases from J, with 22 bases between. Germline CDR1 SGHDT, CDR2 YYEEEE. CDR3 size: 15 residues. The CDR3 sequence is CASSLFRAILNLEFF. Here the CDR3 DNA reads TGTGCCAGCAGCTTGTTTCGGGCCATACTCAACCTCGAGTTCTTC.

The rearrangement links TRBV6-1 to TRBJ1-1; D possibly corresponds to TRBD1 (5 bases). The CDR3 totals 13 residues. Germline assignment: CDR1 MNHNS and CDR2 SASEGT. CDR3 coding DNA: TGTGCTACGGTGATAATGTGGGGGAATGAAGCTTTCTTT. Translation gives CATVIMWGNEAFF.

This clonotype is a singleton in its sample. This chain links TRBV6-6 with TRBJ1-2; tentatively, D is TRBD1 (6 bases). CDR1 and CDR2 from the germline V gene are MNHNY and SVGAGI (reference sequence). V lost 2 bases and J lost 9, with 22 bases in between. The length of the CDR3 is 16 residues. The CDR3 loop reads CASSYGPGDGKYRYTF. CDR3 bases: TGTGCCAGCAGTTACGGTCCAGGGGATGGGAAATATCGCTACACCTTC.

This chain joins TRBV5-4 and TRBJ2-5; D is unclear. Germline CDR1 reads SGHNT; CDR2 reads YYREEE (reference sequence). V gave up 0 bases and J gave up 5 bases, with 14 bases separating them. The CDR3 totals 15 residues. CDR3 bases: TGTGCCAGCAGCTTGGAAGGTCTGATAGGGGAGACCCAGTACTTC. Protein product: CASSLEGLIGETQYF.

The chain employs TRBV7-2 and TRBJ1-5, with D unclear. The CDR3 is 14 residues long. V lost 1 base, J lost 9 bases, and 13 bases lay in between. Germline assignment: CDR1 SGHTA and CDR2 FQGNSA. The CDR3: CASSLDYTPRPQHF. CDR3 DNA: TGTGCCAGCAGCTTAGATTACACCCCGAGGCCCCAGCATTTT.

The chain combines TRBV29-1 with TRBJ1-2; D remains ambiguous. Germline values: CDR1 SQVTM, CDR2 ANQGSEA. Between the trimmed V and J ends, which lost 0 bases and 6 bases, there was a span of 11 bases. CDR3 length: 13 residues. The CDR3 nucleotides read TGCAGCGTTGAAGAAGGGTACCGCGATGGCTACACCTTC. It specifies CSVEEGYRDGYTF. Based on the CDR3 plus reference TRBV29-1 and TRBJ1-2, the full variable domain is SAVISQKPSRDICQRGTSLTIQCQVDSQVTMMFWYRQQPGQSLTLIATANQGSEATYESGFVIDKFPISRPNLTFSTLTVSNMSPEDSSIYLCSVEEGYRDGYTFGSGTRLTVV.

The chain is built from TRBV3-1 and TRBJ2-7; D is ambiguous. This CDR3 has 12 residues. Trimming left V 1 base short and J 2 bases short, with 3 bases between. In germline, CDR1 is LGHDT, CDR2 YNNKEL (reference sequence). This CDR3 reads CASSQVTYEQYF. The CDR3 DNA reads as TGTGCCAGCAGCCAAGTTACCTACGAGCAGTACTTC.

The rearrangement uses TRBV10-3 and TRBJ1-1; D unresolved. Trimming pared 3 bases from V and 6 bases from J, leaving 17 bases between. Germline V gene sequence: CDR1 ENHRY, CDR2 SYGVKD. There are 15 residues in the CDR3. The CDR3 coding sequence is TGTGCCATCAGTGACCCGAAAGATAAGGGCTCTGAAGCTTTCTTT. Translation: CAISDPKDKGSEAFF.

This chain links TRBV11-3 with TRBJ2-7; 10 positions match TRBD1. CDR3 length equals 15 residues. V lost 5 bases to trimming and J lost 4 bases; unmatched junction nucleotides: 8. Germline V gene lookup returns CDR1 SGHNT and CDR2 YENEEA. The CDR3 here is CASSVGTGDTYEQYF. Written as DNA, the CDR3 is TGTGCCAGCAGCGTAGGGACAGGGGATACGTACGAGCAGTACTTC.

The chain joins TRBV12-3 or TRBV12-4 to TRBJ1-1, with D uncertain. This CDR3 has 14 amino acids. With 5 bases removed from V and 7 bases from J, the gap between germline ends came to 17 bases. The CDR3 bases are TGTGCCAGCAGTCGAATTCGGGCTGCCGGTGAAGCTTTCTTT. This codes for CASSRIRAAGEAFF.

J is TRBJ2-2 and V is TRBV7-6, with D maybe TRBD1 (6 bases). CDR3 length equals 15 residues. The V end was cut by 0 bases, the J end by 3 bases, with 8 bases between. Germline CDR1 and CDR2: SGHVS and FNYEAQ. In DNA, the CDR3 is TGTGCCAGCAGCTTAGCGAGGGGGTACACCGGGGAGCTGTTTTTT. Translating it yields CASSLARGYTGELFF. The full variable domain, in which reference TRBV7-6 and TRBJ2-2 provide the parts outside the CDR3, is GAGVSQSPRYKVTKRGQDVALRCDPISGHVSLYWYRQALGQGPEFLTYFNYEAQQDKSGLPNDRFSAERPEGSISTLTIQRTEQRDSAMYRCASSLARGYTGELFFGEGSRLTVL.

The V gene is TRBV10-3, the J gene TRBJ1-1, with TRBD1 as a possible D gene (6 bases). This CDR3 is built from 13 residues. V was cut by 4 bases and J by 7 bases, with 13 bases left in between. The germline V gene has CDR1 ENHRY and CDR2 SYGVKD. CDR3 in DNA: TGTGCCATCAGTGTAACAGGGACGGGTGAAGCTTTCTTT. Encoded protein: CAISVTGTGEAFF.

The rearrangement uses TRBV27 and TRBJ2-1; TRBD1 agrees at 12 bases. This CDR3 region has 15 residues. The V segment lost 4 bases and the J segment 7 bases; nucleotides outside the gene matches: 5. From germline, CDR1 is MNHEY and CDR2 SMNVEV (reference sequence). The CDR3 protein is CASSSGTGGGNEQFF. CDR3 nucleotide sequence: TGTGCCAGCAGTTCGGGGACAGGGGGCGGAAATGAGCAGTTCTTC.